This T cell receptor (beta chain) derives from a study of cytomegalovirus exposure and HLA in healthy donors. Looking at the study overall: Most genotyped donors, roughly 80% of around 370, had Caucasian-associated genetic ancestry. Study findings and constraints: Presence/absence analyses supposed approximately even sequencing depth among donors.

All donors participated as healthy donors of bone marrow. Concerning this clone itself: What it recognizes is unknown. The same CDR3 also results from other DNA sequences found in this sample.

PCR amplification relied on 60 Vbeta primers (plus 13 Jbeta primers). TCRdb's table, derived via immunoSEQ multiplex PCR, lists solely in-frame clones and lacks some. The sample includes 90,000 to 130,000 clones, 65% to 80% of them seen just once. Germline V gives CDR1 MNHNS, CDR2 SASEGT. The CDR3 has 13 amino acids. Trimming shortened V by 3 bases and J by 2 bases, and 5 bases separated the two germline ends. This receptor was identified in a woman between 55 and 75 years old in good health and CMV-seropositive. What was sequenced was PBMCs. The chain couples TRBV6-1 to TRBJ1-3; D is unclear. This chain's CDR3 is CASSDPTGNTIYF. CDR3 coding DNA: TGTGCCAGCAGTGACCCCACTGGAAACACCATATATTTT.